A selection of T cell receptor beta chains follows, all from one sample in a study of shared clonotypes between healthy human individuals. The table came from immunoSEQ multiplex PCR; TCRdb's copy has only in-frame clones and leaves some out. The sample lists 300,000 to 400,000 clones, around two thirds seen once, with approximately 10% in the top ten. Sequencing input: memory CD4+ T cells sorted from blood. The receptors here all came from a man aged 25 to 40 in good health. Both conserved end residues are part of each CDR3. D genes are given only for firm matches. Some rows mark clone size as missing; the rest say once, few, many or name a class of expanded clone.

NA | TRBJ1-5 | TRBV10-2 | NA | TGCGCCAGCAGGGATGTAGATCAGCCCCAGCATTTT | CASRDVDQPQHF
NA | TRBJ2-1 | TRBV6-5 | NA | TGTGCCAGCAGTCCCCGTCCGTTCAATGAGCAGTTCTTC | CASSPRPFNEQFF
NA | TRBJ2-3 | TRBV2 | TRBD2 | TGTGCCAGCAGTGAAAGATTTCTAGCGGGATTCACAGATACGCAGTATTTT | CASSERFLAGFTDTQYF
NA | TRBJ2-1 | TRBV11-2 | NA | TGTGCCAGCAGTCCAACCAGTGGAATCGAGTTCTTC | CASSPTSGIEFF
NA | TRBJ2-5 | TRBV7-9 | NA | TGTGCCAGCAGCTTAAGGGCCGAGCAAGAGACCCAGTACTTC | CASSLRAEQETQYF
NA | TRBJ2-1 | TRBV7-2 | TRBD2 | TGTGCCGGAGCGACTAGCGGGATCTACAATGAGCAGTTCTTC | CAGATSGIYNEQFF
few | TRBJ2-7 | TRBV18 | NA | TGTGCCAGCTCAGTAACCGGGATCCCGTACTTC | CASSVTGIPYF
few | TRBJ1-2 | TRBV5-1 | NA | TGCGCCAGCAGCTTGGAGCCAGGCTATGGCTACACCTTC | CASSLEPGYGYTF
NA | TRBJ1-1 | TRBV4-3 | NA | TGCGCCAGCAGCCAAAATCCGGGGAAGGTCACTGAAGCTTTCTTT | CASSQNPGKVTEAFF
NA | TRBJ2-3 | TRBV14 | NA | TGTGCCAGCAGCCAACCCACGGGTTTCACAGATACGCAGTATTTT | CASSQPTGFTDTQYF
many | TRBJ1-3 | TRBV30 | TRBD1 | TGTGCCTGGAGTAGGACAGGAGTCTCTGGAAACACCATATATTTT | CAWSRTGVSGNTIYF